Each of the 4 T cell receptor beta chains below was sequenced from the same sample in a study of beta chain features in type 1 diabetes. General observations from the study: Type 1 diabetes patients had moderately but significantly shorter TCRB CDR3s in all four CD4+ subsets.

Which antigens these TCRs recognize remains unknown. Investigators reverse transcribed all isolated RNA, so they sequenced expressed TCRB transcripts. Sequencing was performed with immunoSEQ multiplex PCR; in TCRdb, only in-frame clones are kept and a portion is missing. This sample carries roughly 180,000 clones, 6.5% to 9.5% of them seen once, and the ten largest clones take around 0.9%. Source material: central memory CD4+ T cells from blood. The receptors stem from a woman aged 40 to 50 with type 1 diabetes.

There are a few counts of this clone. The chain combines TRBV6-5 with TRBJ2-5, with D perhaps TRBD1 (5 bases). The V end was cut by 6 bases, the J end by 3 bases, with 11 bases between. CDR3 length: 13 amino acids. Germline assignment: CDR1 MNHEY and CDR2 SVGAGI. The DNA of the CDR3 is TGTGCCAGCAGCTTGACAGTGAAAGAGACCCAGTACTTC. Residues: CASSLTVKETQYF.

This clone was counted at least ten times. This chain uses TRBV7-3 with TRBJ2-7; possibly TRBD2 for D (5 bases). The V end lost 1 base, the J end lost 2 bases, and 12 bases lay between the germline ends. The length of the CDR3 is 15 residues. Germline loops: CDR1 SGHTA, CDR2 FQGTGA. The CDR3 protein is CASSLSSGLTYEQYF. For the CDR3, the DNA is TGTGCCAGCAGCTTAAGCTCAGGACTCACCTACGAGCAGTACTTC.

Here the CDR3 DNA reads TGTGCCAGCGCCGACAGGGAAAGTCAGCCCCAGCATTTT. It codes for CASADRESQPQHF. This chain joins TRBV18 and TRBJ1-5; 7 nucleotides align to TRBD1. The CDR3 spans 13 residues. The V gene's germline CDR1 is KGHSH and CDR2 LQKENI. The J segment lost 6 bases and the V segment lost 8 bases, leaving 7 bases of the junction unmatched.

This clone came up a few times. The chain employs TRBV7-6 and TRBJ2-2; maybe TRBD1 (5 bases). Trimming took 1 base from V and 0 from J, leaving 9 bases between them. This CDR3 contains 16 residues. Germline lookup yields CDR1 SGHVS and CDR2 FNYEAQ. The CDR3 bases are TGTGCCAGCAGCTTAGAAGGGGTAACGAACACCGGGGAGCTGTTTTTT. Its translation: CASSLEGVTNTGELFF.